There are a few counts of the clone carrying this T cell receptor (beta chain). Its antigen remains unknown. The trim removed 1 base at V and 5 bases at J, leaving 8 bases unmatched. The CDR3 runs to 17 residues. Germline loops: CDR1 MGHRA, CDR2 YSYEKL. This sample was taken from a study of cytomegalovirus exposure and HLA in healthy donors. As for the study in general: Within an early data release were roughly 90 million unique TCRs drawn from HLA-typed donors. Findings and limits, study-wide: Using the classifier, cytomegalovirus status was reportedly diagnosed with high specificity and sensitivity.

PCR involved 60 Vbeta and 13 Jbeta primers. The data were produced by immunoSEQ multiplex PCR, yet TCRdb's version contains in-frame clones alone and is incomplete. The table has roughly 140,000 clones, around 60% seen once. Sample: PBMCs. This TCR was sampled from a woman aged 55-70 years in good health and CMV-seropositive. The chain joins TRBV4-1 to TRBJ2-1; 10 positions agree with TRBD2. This CDR3 reads CASSQVRLAGAHNEQFF. The CDR3 DNA is TGCGCCAGCAGCCAAGTGCGCCTAGCGGGAGCTCACAATGAGCAGTTCTTC.